The TCR beta chain described here comes from a study of T cell responses to AZD1222 COVID-19 vaccine listed by TCRdb under 2021. With respect to the entire study: Because spike-specific TCR depth and breadth did not differ between the two schedules, AZD1222 recipients who got a second dose at roughly 4 weeks were pooled with those who got a second dose at roughly 12 weeks. A total of approximately 250 trial participants underwent TCR sequencing, of whom nearly 210 had received two doses of AZD1222 and approximately 26 had received two doses of the MenACWY control vaccine. Trial participants were enrolled by age into 18-55, 56-69 and 70-plus year subgroups, with 148, 28 and 57 TCR-sequenced participants respectively. Overall study results and their limits: Conclusions about previously exposed vaccinees are limited because only five to seven AZD1222 recipients were SARS-CoV-2 seropositive at baseline. Nearly half of unique spike-specific TCRs reportedly recognized epitopes outside regions mutated in the B.1.351 and B.1.1.7 variants. Vaccine-associated CD4 TCRs spanned the whole spike protein, with dominant responses in regions 160-218 and 743-854. Participants were mostly white British, with more females than males. The authors suggested clonal diversity may have been underestimated. Because no day 14 peak-response samples were available, the repertoires could be characterized only after the peak T cell response. The 56-69-year group was small, and its depth increase did not reach significance, likely because of low power. Spike-specific TCR breadth and depth rose significantly after two AZD1222 doses compared with day 0 and with MenACWY recipients.

In regard to this clone: Its antigen remains undetermined. No base qualities exist here, and no much larger clone lies one base off it.

The CDR3 regions of human TCRbeta chains were analyzed by immunosequencing. Processing in the source paper ran as follows. Repertoire TCRs were matched against a reference library of SARS-CoV-2-specific TCRs generated with the MIRA antigen-specificity platform. Breadth was defined as the fraction of unique TCRs that were SARS-CoV-2-associated. Depth was defined as the fraction of total T cells that were SARS-CoV-2-associated. Using the MIRA data, every spike-specific TCR was mapped to the spike region that the TCR reacted to and assigned to either a CD4 or a CD8 class. Log10-transformed breadth and depth values were compared by one-way ANOVA with Sidak's multiple comparisons tests. The table was pulled from immuneACCESS by TCRdb, which kept in-frame rearrangements only. Such tables lose some clones; where checked, under half of the loss comes from unresolved V genes, and the rest has no known cause. The DNA gave D and trimming, while V, J and clone size come from that table. Here the sample has 120,000 or so clones; around 87% occur a single time. Approximately 1.3% of the sample is held by the ten biggest clonotypes.

CDR1 is given as MGHRA and CDR2 as YSYEKL, both from the germline V gene. From its cysteine to its phenylalanine, the CDR3 spans 14 amino acids. Only CDR3 DNA is held: 42 bases, read in frame from base 1. The germline ends are 10 bases apart after V is trimmed by 1 base and J by 4 bases. The intended sense of this specimen's time point label: baseline before first vaccination. Vaccinee samples came from UK trials COV001 and COV002, including a single-blind randomized controlled phase 2/3 trial of AZD1222 (ChAdOx1 nCoV-19) in healthy adults. For TCRbeta chain sequencing, PBMC samples were collected from trial participants at day 0 and at day 28 after the second dose.

The source was peripheral blood, collected on day 0 of AZD1222 vaccination. This chain is built from TRBV4-1 and TRBJ2-5, with a tentative D gene TRBD2 over 5 matching bases. The receptor comes from an adult in good health. For the CDR3, the sequence is CASSQGPAGETQYF. The DNA sequence is given as TGCGCCAGCAGCCAAGGACCCGCGGGAGAGACCCAGTACTTC.